This entry lists 30 T cell receptor beta chains sequenced from one sample in a study of shared clonotypes between healthy human individuals. The repertoire was sequenced with immunoSEQ multiplex PCR; TCRdb's copy has only in-frame clones and lacks some. The data hold fewer than 1.8 million clones, with just under 99% observed a single time. The source material was naive CD4+ T cells sorted from blood. Subset of the sample: CD45RA+ positively selected. These receptors were collected from a man aged 25-40 years in good health.

The chain's CDR3 is CASSQPGQPQHF. For the CDR3, the DNA is TGCGCCAGCAGCCAACCGGGGCAGCCCCAGCATTTT. The chain carries TRBV5-1 and TRBJ1-5; the D is unclear. V was pared by 4 bases and J by 7 bases, with 9 bases between. Germline V gene sequence: CDR1 SGHRS, CDR2 YFSETQ. This CDR3 region has 12 residues.

This chain joins TRBV18 and TRBJ2-7; D might be TRBD1 (6 bases). CDR1 and CDR2 from the germline V gene are KGHSH and LQKENI. The CDR3 runs 14 residues. V was cut by 5 bases and J by 0 bases, with 11 bases left in between. CDR3 sequence (DNA): TGTGCCAGCTCAGCGGACAGCAACTCCTACGAGCAGTACTTC. It encodes CASSADSNSYEQYF. The full variable domain, rest sourced from reference TRBV18 and TRBJ2-7, is NAGVMQNPRHLVRRRGQEARLRCSPMKGHSHVYWYRQLPEEGLKFMVYLQKENIIDESGMPKERFSAEFPKEGPSILRIQQVVRGDSAAYFCASSADSNSYEQYFGPGTRLTVT.

The V call is TRBV28, the J call TRBJ1-2; TRBD1 matches at 8 bases. This CDR3 spans 11 amino acids. CDR1 and CDR2 (germline): MDHEN, SYDVKM. The V gene end was trimmed by 5 bases and the J gene end by 11 bases; junction bases not matched to a gene: 4. The CDR3, as DNA: TGTGCCAGCAGTGCGGACAGGGAGTACACCTTC. Encoded protein: CASSADREYTF.

V usage is TRBV4-1 and J usage is TRBJ2-1; D possibly matches TRBD1 or TRBD2 (6 bases each). The V end lost 4 bases, the J end lost 3 bases, and 19 bases lay between the germline ends. Looked up from germline, CDR1 is MGHRA and CDR2 is YSYEKL. CDR3 size: 17 residues. CDR3 bases: TGCGCCAGCAGCCTAGTTGGTGGGGGGCGGCTCTACAATGAGCAGTTCTTC. Its translation is CASSLVGGGRLYNEQFF.

The V gene is TRBV6-5, the J gene TRBJ2-1; tentatively, D is TRBD2 (5 bases). V was trimmed by 6 bases and J by 6 bases, leaving 18 bases between them. There are 15 residues in the CDR3. Germline values: CDR1 MNHEY, CDR2 SVGAGI. For the CDR3, the DNA is TGTGCCAGCAGCCTCCTACCGGCGGGCCGCAATGAGCAGTTCTTC. Amino acids: CASSLLPAGRNEQFF.

J is TRBJ1-2 and V is TRBV2; D remains ambiguous. The CDR3 extends over 13 amino acids. Trimming took 6 bases from V and 0 from J, leaving 8 bases between them. CDR1 and CDR2 from the germline V gene are SNHLY and FYNNEI. The CDR3 DNA follows: TGTGCCAGCAGGGCTACAGCTAACTATGGCTACACCTTC. Its protein product is CASRATANYGYTF.

A note on this clone: The sample holds other DNA sequences that translate to the same CDR3. The genes are TRBV5-1 and TRBJ1-1; no reliable D call. The CDR3 contains 14 residues. V lost 0 bases and J 5 bases, leaving 11 bases between the germline ends. Germline CDR1 and CDR2: SGHRS and YFSETQ. CDR3 nucleotide sequence: TGCGCCAGCAGCTTGGAGACGGGGAGGACTGAAGCTTTCTTT. Residues: CASSLETGRTEAFF.

The rearrangement uses TRBV5-4 and TRBJ2-5, with unresolved D. With the DNA end fitting TRBJ2-7 better, the J assignment may be wrong. The CDR3 has 12 amino acids. CDR1 is SGHNT, CDR2 YYREEE, per germline (reference sequence). The CDR3 sequence is CASSLWDYEQYF. Here the CDR3 DNA reads TGTGCCAGCAGCTTGTGGGACTACGAGCAGTACTTC.

The chain carries TRBV7-9 and TRBJ2-3; D not resolved. This CDR3 contains 15 residues. V lost 1 base and J lost 1, with 9 bases in between. The V gene's germline CDR1 is SEHNR and CDR2 FQNEAQ (reference sequence). This chain's CDR3 is CASSLVGDRTDTQYF. In nucleotides, the CDR3 is TGTGCCAGCAGCTTAGTTGGCGACCGCACAGATACGCAGTATTTT.

The V call is TRBV28, the J call TRBJ1-1; D gene unclear. The CDR3 is 11 residues long. Germline loops: CDR1 MDHEN, CDR2 SYDVKM. The V gene lost 4 bases and the J gene lost 8 bases, with 8 bases spanning the gap. CDR3: CASSSRREAFF. The CDR3 coding sequence is TGTGCCAGCAGTTCCCGACGGGAAGCTTTCTTT.

V is TRBV7-2 and J is TRBJ2-3; a weak D match, TRBD1 (5 bases). Germline CDR1 is SGHTA and CDR2 is FQGNSA. The V end lost 1 base, the J end lost 10 bases, and 12 bases lay between the germline ends. This CDR3 comprises 13 residues. DNA for the CDR3: TGTGCCAGCAGCTTAGTGGGCAGGGCTTCGCAGTATTTT. It yields the protein CASSLVGRASQYF.

A word on this clone: Compared with germline, one end of the junction differs, possibly owing to a read error. This chain joins TRBV6-5 and TRBJ1-3; 7 bases align to TRBD1. CDR1 is MNHEY and CDR2 is SVGAGI in the germline V gene. CDR3 length equals 16 residues. The CDR3 here is CASSHSQGSPGNTIYF. The CDR3 DNA reads as TGTGCCAGCAGTCACTCACAGGGGAGCCCTGGAAACACCATATATTTT.

The CDR3 spells CASSWGRDQPQHF. As DNA, the CDR3 is TGTGCCAGCAGTTGGGGGAGGGATCAGCCCCAGCATTTT. The rearrangement joins TRBV28 to TRBJ1-5; the D gene is possibly TRBD1 (5 bases). Trimming removed 4 bases from V and 5 bases from J, with 9 bases in between. The germline gives CDR1 MDHEN, CDR2 SYDVKM. CDR3 size: 13 residues.

The CDR3 DNA is TGTGCCAGTAGTATTTGGGAGTCTGGGGCCAACGTCCTGACTTTC. It specifies CASSIWESGANVLTF. The J gene is TRBJ2-6, the V gene TRBV19; TRBD2 might be the D (5 bases). V was pared by 3 bases and J by 1 base, with 7 bases between. The CDR3 totals 15 residues. The germline V gene has CDR1 LNHDA and CDR2 SQIVND (reference sequence). The whole variable domain, filled in from reference TRBV19 and TRBJ2-6, reads DGGITQSPKYLFRKEGQNVTLSCEQNLNHDAMYWYRQDPGQGLRLIYYSQIVNDFQKGDIAEGYSVSREKKESFPLTVTSAQKNPTAFYLCASSIWESGANVLTFGAGSRLTVL.

The chain has TRBV30 and TRBJ2-7; 7 bases agree with TRBD1. The V gene end was trimmed by 6 bases and the J gene end by 6 bases; junction bases not matched to a gene: 8. CDR3 length equals 12 residues. Germline V gene data show CDR1 as GTSNPN and CDR2 as SVGIG (reference sequence). CDR3 loop: CACRQGSSEQYF. CDR3 bases: TGTGCCTGCAGACAGGGCTCATCCGAGCAGTACTTC.

The chain is built from TRBV7-9 and TRBJ2-3; D tentatively fits TRBD1 or TRBD2 (5 bases each). V gave up 5 bases and J gave up 3 bases, with 21 bases separating them. Germline values: CDR1 SEHNR, CDR2 FQNEAQ (reference sequence). The CDR3 contains 17 residues. The CDR3 DNA is TGTGCCAGCAGCCATCCCAGTGGGGGAGAGTTTACAGATACGCAGTATTTT. This gives the protein CASSHPSGGEFTDTQYF.

The CDR3 region is CASSSGTDDNEQFF. CDR3 in DNA: TGTGCCAGCAGCTCGGGGACAGACGATAATGAGCAGTTCTTC. The V and J genes are TRBV11-3 and TRBJ2-1; 7 nucleotides align to TRBD1. This CDR3 is 14 amino acids long. CDR1 and CDR2 from the germline V gene are SGHNT and YENEEA. Trimming took 4 bases from V and 7 from J; bases not matched to a gene: 7.

About this clone: At the DNA level, this CDR3 is encoded by other sequences in the same sample as well. The chain carries TRBV5-4 and TRBJ1-2; 9 bases match TRBD1. Losses at the gene ends were 1 base for V and 7 bases for J; bases not matched to a gene: 5. This CDR3 comprises 14 residues. Germline values: CDR1 SGHNT, CDR2 YYREEE (reference sequence). Here the CDR3 DNA reads TGTGCCAGCAGCTTGCCGGGACAGGGAAGTGGCTACACCTTC. Its protein is CASSLPGQGSGYTF.

In the case of this clone: The sample holds other DNA sequences that translate to the same CDR3. The rearrangement joins TRBV28 to TRBJ2-2; 7 bases line up with TRBD1. CDR1 and CDR2 from the germline V gene are MDHEN and SYDVKM. This CDR3 region has 14 residues. V gave up 6 bases and J gave up 4 bases; unmatched junction bases: 5. CDR3 nucleotides: TGTGCCAGCAGACGACAGGGTGGCACCGGGGAGCTGTTTTTT. Protein product: CASRRQGGTGELFF.

Note on this clone: In the same sample, other DNA sequences code for this CDR3. The chain carries TRBV5-1 and TRBJ2-2, with D perhaps TRBD1 (5 bases). V lost 0 bases, J lost 2 bases, and 8 bases lay in between. CDR3 length: 15 amino acids. The germline gives CDR1 SGHRS, CDR2 YFSETQ. In DNA form, the CDR3 reads TGCGCCAGCAGCTTGGGACAGCCAAACACCGGGGAGCTGTTTTTT. Encoded protein: CASSLGQPNTGELFF.

The chain combines TRBV10-3 with TRBJ2-2, with D perhaps TRBD2 (7 bases). Germline assignment: CDR1 ENHRY and CDR2 SYGVKD. This CDR3 spans 15 amino acids. Trimming removed 1 base from V and 5 bases from J, with 11 bases in between. The CDR3 bases are TGTGCCATCAGTGAGTTCGCGGGGGCAACCGGGGAGCTGTTTTTT. It codes for CAISEFAGATGELFF.

The CDR3, as DNA: TGTGCCATCCGCCCGCTAGCGGGAGGGCTGCCCTACGAGCAGTACTTC. Translated, it gives CAIRPLAGGLPYEQYF. The V gene is TRBV2, the J gene TRBJ2-7; 12 bases fit TRBD2. Germline V gene sequence: CDR1 SNHLY, CDR2 FYNNEI. The CDR3 consists of 16 residues. Germline trimming cut 10 bases from V and 2 bases from J; bases unmatched to any gene: 12.

The chain recombines TRBV10-3 with TRBJ1-2; TRBD1 might be the D (6 bases). The CDR3 loop spans 14 amino acids. V lost 10 bases and J 6 bases, leaving 21 bases between the germline ends. Germline CDR1 is ENHRY and CDR2 is SYGVKD. The CDR3 protein is CATGAGPSVNGYTF. CDR3 DNA sequence: TGTGCCACGGGGGCGGGGCCTTCCGTGAATGGCTACACCTTC.

The chain links TRBV10-1 to TRBJ2-7; D may be TRBD1 (6 bases). The CDR3 sequence is 15 residues long. Germline V gene sequence: CDR1 WNHNN, CDR2 SYGVQD (reference sequence). The V and J ends lost 0 bases and 6 bases respectively, with 15 bases between them. The CDR3 DNA reads as TGCGCCAGCAGTGAGTCGACAGGTAAAAAGTTCGAGCAGTACTTC. Amino acid sequence: CASSESTGKKFEQYF.

V gene TRBV19 combines with J gene TRBJ2-1, with 7 bases aligning to TRBD2. The CDR3 is 14 amino acids. Germline V gene lookup returns CDR1 LNHDA and CDR2 SQIVND (reference sequence). The V segment lost 4 bases and the J segment 5 bases; nucleotides outside the gene matches: 5. The chain's CDR3 is CASSRQRGHNEQFF. The CDR3 nucleotides read TGTGCCAGTAGTAGGCAGCGGGGCCACAATGAGCAGTTCTTC.

The chain joins TRBV6-5 to TRBJ1-5; 7 bases are a match to TRBD1. The CDR3 contains 13 residues. After removal of 5 bases from V and 5 bases from J, the junction contained 3 bases not matched to a gene. The germline gives CDR1 MNHEY, CDR2 SVGAGI. In nucleotides, the CDR3 is TGTGCCAGCAGTGGAAGGGGGCATCAGCCCCAGCATTTT. As protein: CASSGRGHQPQHF.

This chain connects TRBV6-1 to TRBJ2-3, with 13 bases lining up with TRBD2. Looked up from germline, CDR1 is MNHNS and CDR2 is SASEGT. The CDR3 is made up of 13 amino acids. V shed 4 bases, J shed 14 bases, and the junction held 6 bases outside the gene matches. CDR3 in DNA: TGTGCCAGCAGTGGGCGGACTAGCGGGAGTCGGTATTTT. It codes for CASSGRTSGSRYF.

The rearrangement joins TRBV27 to TRBJ2-7; D not certain. The V gene lost 5 bases and the J gene lost 2 bases, with 13 bases spanning the gap. Germline V gives CDR1 MNHEY, CDR2 SMNVEV (reference sequence). The CDR3 covers 14 residues. The CDR3 loop is CASSRTNRAYEQYF. CDR3 DNA sequence: TGTGCCAGCAGTCGCACGAATAGGGCCTACGAGCAGTACTTC.

The chain employs TRBV7-3 and TRBJ2-1, with 8 positions matching TRBD2. The CDR3 runs 15 residues. CDR1 and CDR2 from the germline V gene are SGHTA and FQGTGA. V lost 2 bases to trimming and J lost 6 bases; unmatched junction nucleotides: 6. DNA for the CDR3: TGTGCCAGCAGCTTATCGGGACTAGACGGCAATGAGCAGTTCTTC. Amino acids: CASSLSGLDGNEQFF. The complete variable domain, with remaining parts taken from reference TRBV7-3 and TRBJ2-1, reads GAGVSQTPSNKVTEKGKYVELRCDPISGHTALYWYRQSLGQGPEFLIYFQGTGAADDSGLPNDRFFAVRPEGSVSTLKIQRTERGDSAVYLCASSLSGLDGNEQFFGPGTRLTVL.

Comment on this clone: The sample contains more than one DNA sequence encoding this CDR3. The chain is built from TRBV18 and TRBJ2-3; TRBD2 matches 9 bases. Losses at the gene ends were 1 base for V and 3 bases for J; bases not matched to a gene: 5. Germline V gene sequence: CDR1 KGHSH, CDR2 LQKENI. CDR3 size: 16 residues. For the CDR3, the DNA is TGTGCCAGCTCACCACTTAGCGGGAGCGGTACAGATACGCAGTATTTT. The encoded protein is CASSPLSGSGTDTQYF.